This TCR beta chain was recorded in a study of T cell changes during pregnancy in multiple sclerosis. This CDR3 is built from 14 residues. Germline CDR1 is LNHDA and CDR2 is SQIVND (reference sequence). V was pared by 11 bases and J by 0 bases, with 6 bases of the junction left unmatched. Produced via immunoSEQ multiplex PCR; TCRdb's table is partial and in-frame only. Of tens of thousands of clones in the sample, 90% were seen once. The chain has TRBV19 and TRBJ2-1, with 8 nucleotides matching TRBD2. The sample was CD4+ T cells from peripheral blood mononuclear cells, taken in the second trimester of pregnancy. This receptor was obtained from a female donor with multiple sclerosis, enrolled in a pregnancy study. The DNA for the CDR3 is TGTGCCTCACGAACTAGCGGCTCCTACAATGAGCAGTTCTTC. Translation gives CASRTSGSYNEQFF.